These 6 T cell receptor beta chains were all obtained from the same sample, sequenced in a study of T cells in Graves' hyperthyroidism and ophthalmopathy. Amplification of TCR beta CDR3 regions was performed using RNA transcripts as template. The HTBI primer set was used in a first-round RT-PCR of the TCR CDR3. TCRdb reprocessed the multiplex PCR reads with MiXCR, giving one entry per CDR3 protein. The table lists under 400,000 distinct CDR3 sequences, approximately 18% of them singletons, with about 16% in the top ten. Material: blood. Source of these receptors: a woman in her thirties or forties with Graves' ophthalmopathy.

CDR3: CASSDRDRGNQPQHF. The CDR3 DNA sequence: TGTGCCAGCAGTGACCGGGACAGAGGCAATCAGCCCCAGCATTTT. This chain links TRBV6-1 with TRBJ1-5; 7 nucleotides agree with TRBD1. Germline CDR1 is MNHNS and CDR2 is SASEGT. J gave up 2 bases and V 3 bases, and 4 bases lay outside the gene matches. This CDR3 is built from 15 residues.

This clonotype showed up just a few times. The chain links TRBV2 to TRBJ2-5; possibly TRBD1 for D (5 bases). Germline CDR1 reads SNHLY; CDR2 reads FYNNEI. CDR3 length: 16 residues. With 6 bases removed from V and 5 bases from J, the gap between germline ends came to 22 bases. In DNA form, the CDR3 reads TGTGCCAGCAGCCGTTCTATCGGTCTGGGGCGGGAGACCCAGTACTTC. Its protein product is CASSRSIGLGRETQYF.

There are a few counts of this clonotype. The chain has TRBV20-1 and TRBJ1-1; 9 bases match TRBD1. The CDR3 covers 13 residues. CDR1 is DFQATT and CDR2 is SNEGSKA in the germline V gene (reference sequence). The V gene end was trimmed by 6 bases and the J gene end by 7 bases; junction bases not matched to a gene: 9. The CDR3 loop reads CSARADRGNEAFF. In nucleotides, the CDR3 is TGCAGTGCCCGAGCGGACAGGGGAAATGAAGCTTTCTTT.

This clonotype was detected many times. The V call is TRBV28, the J call TRBJ1-6; D remains ambiguous. This CDR3 has 13 amino acids. Per germline, CDR1 MDHEN and CDR2 SYDVKM. The germline V and J ends were trimmed by 6 bases and 5 bases, with 8 bases remaining between them. The CDR3 is CASRERHNSPLHF. The CDR3 nucleotides are TGTGCCAGCAGGGAGAGGCATAATTCACCCCTCCACTTT.

This clonotype came up many times. The genes are TRBV29-1 and TRBJ2-6, with TRBD1 identical over 9 bases. Germline CDR1 SQVTM, CDR2 ANQGSEA. The CDR3 is 17 residues long. Trimming cost V 7 bases and J 2 bases; bases outside gene matches: 12. CDR3 bases: TGCAGCGCCACCCTACGGGACAGGGCTACTGGGGCCAACGTCCTGACTTTC. Translated: CSATLRDRATGANVLTF.

The table lists this clonotype with many counts. V is TRBV28 and J is TRBJ2-5, with 9 bases fitting TRBD2. The CDR3 is 15 amino acids. Germline lookup yields CDR1 MDHEN and CDR2 SYDVKM. Trimming cost V 2 bases and J 7 bases; bases outside gene matches: 8. In DNA form, the CDR3 reads TGTGCCAGCAGTTTAGCGGCGGGAGGGACTCGGACCCAGTACTTC. Protein product: CASSLAAGGTRTQYF. Drawing the rest from reference TRBV28 and TRBJ2-5, the complete variable domain is DVKVTQSSRYLVKRTGEKVFLECVQDMDHENMFWYRQDPGLGLRLIYFSYDVKMKEKGDIPEGYSVSREKKERFSLILESASTNQTSMYLCASSLAAGGTRTQYFGPGTRLLVL.